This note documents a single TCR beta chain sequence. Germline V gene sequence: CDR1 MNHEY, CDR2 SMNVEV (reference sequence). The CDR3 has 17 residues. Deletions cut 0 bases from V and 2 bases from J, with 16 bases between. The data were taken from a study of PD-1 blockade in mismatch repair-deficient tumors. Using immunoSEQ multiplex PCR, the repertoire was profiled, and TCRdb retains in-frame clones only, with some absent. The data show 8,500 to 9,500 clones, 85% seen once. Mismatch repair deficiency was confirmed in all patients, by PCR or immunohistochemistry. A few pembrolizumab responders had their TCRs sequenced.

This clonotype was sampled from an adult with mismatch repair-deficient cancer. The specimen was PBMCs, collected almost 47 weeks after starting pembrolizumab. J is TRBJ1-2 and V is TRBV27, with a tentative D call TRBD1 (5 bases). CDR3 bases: TGTGCCAGCAGTTTATCAGGGGCTTTGGTGCGGAACTATGGCTACACCTTC. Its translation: CASSLSGALVRNYGYTF.